Listed below are T cell receptor beta chains from one sample, sequenced in a study of T cells in tuberculosis. Libraries were prepared by immunoSEQ multiplex PCR; TCRdb keeps only in-frame clonotypes and omits some of them. The sample comprises tens of thousands of clones, approximately 86% of which are singletons, and under 15% rests with the top ten. The specimen comprised PBMCs, sampled at tuberculosis diagnosis. The receptors originated from an adult with tuberculosis. CDR3s include the opening cysteine and the closing phenylalanine or tryptophan. The D gene is left open where the match is weak. For some rows the clone size is stated as once, few or many, or as a class when expanded; others skip it.

j_call: TRBJ1-1; v_call: TRBV30; d_call: TRBD1; clone_size: few; cdr3_nt: TGTGCCTTTGACAGGGGGATGAACACTGAAGCTTTCTTT; cdr3_aa: CAFDRGMNTEAFF
j_call: TRBJ1-1; v_call: TRBV5-5; d_call: -; clone_size: -; cdr3_nt: TGTGCCAGCAGTTCTGCTGCAGGGGATATGAACACTGAAGCTTTCTTT; cdr3_aa: CASSSAAGDMNTEAFF
j_call: TRBJ2-5; v_call: TRBV19; d_call: TRBD1; clone_size: -; cdr3_nt: TGTGCCAGTAGTAGAGATGGACAGGGATGGGAGACCCAGTACTTC; cdr3_aa: CASSRDGQGWETQYF
j_call: TRBJ1-4; v_call: TRBV5-1; d_call: TRBD1; clone_size: -; cdr3_nt: TGCGCCAGCAGCCAGGACAGGGGGTCGGGGGAAAAACTGTTTTTT; cdr3_aa: CASSQDRGSGEKLFF
j_call: TRBJ2-7; v_call: TRBV7-8; d_call: TRBD2; clone_size: -; cdr3_nt: TGTGCCAGCAGCTACCTCGGGACTAGCTCGAGGGATGAGCAGTACTTC; cdr3_aa: CASSYLGTSSRDEQYF
j_call: TRBJ2-5; v_call: TRBV5-1; d_call: -; clone_size: -; cdr3_nt: TGCGCCAGCAGCTTGGGACCAGGGCACCTCGAGGAGACCCAGTACTTC; cdr3_aa: CASSLGPGHLEETQYF
j_call: TRBJ1-2; v_call: TRBV7-6; d_call: -; clone_size: -; cdr3_nt: TGTGCCAGCAGCTTACCAGAAAACTATGGCTACACCTTC; cdr3_aa: CASSLPENYGYTF
j_call: TRBJ1-2; v_call: TRBV30; d_call: TRBD1; clone_size: -; cdr3_nt: TGTGCCTGGGCATGGGGGGGACAGGGTGATGGCTACACCTTC; cdr3_aa: CAWAWGGQGDGYTF
j_call: TRBJ2-1; v_call: TRBV6-4; d_call: -; clone_size: -; cdr3_nt: TGTGCCAGCAGTGACTCGACAGATGCAAGTGAGCAGTTCTTC; cdr3_aa: CASSDSTDASEQFF
j_call: TRBJ2-3; v_call: TRBV7-3; d_call: -; clone_size: -; cdr3_nt: TGTGCCAGCAGCCCGCAACATAGCACAGATACGCAGTATTTT; cdr3_aa: CASSPQHSTDTQYF
j_call: TRBJ2-3; v_call: TRBV12-5; d_call: -; clone_size: -; cdr3_nt: TGTGCTAGTGGTTTGGGACGCTTCCGGGTAGATACGCAGTATTTT; cdr3_aa: CASGLGRFRVDTQYF
j_call: TRBJ1-1; v_call: TRBV5-1; d_call: TRBD1; clone_size: -; cdr3_nt: TGCGCCAGCAGCCTCAAGGAGACAGGGGTATGGAACACTGAAGCTTTCTTT; cdr3_aa: CASSLKETGVWNTEAFF
j_call: TRBJ1-2; v_call: TRBV7-8; d_call: -; clone_size: medium-sized; cdr3_nt: TGTGCCAGCAGCGAGGGGGGGGCTGGCTACACCTTC; cdr3_aa: CASSEGGAGYTF
j_call: TRBJ1-2; v_call: TRBV27; d_call: -; clone_size: -; cdr3_nt: TGTGCCAGCAGTTTATCGATCTTGGAGGGCGGGTATGGCTACACCTTC; cdr3_aa: CASSLSILEGGYGYTF
j_call: TRBJ1-1; v_call: TRBV18; d_call: -; clone_size: -; cdr3_nt: TGTGCCAGCTCACCATTACAGGATACCAAAGCTTTCTTT; cdr3_aa: CASSPLQDTKAFF
j_call: TRBJ2-7; v_call: TRBV7-8; d_call: -; clone_size: -; cdr3_nt: TGTGCCAGCAGCAGAACCCAGGGGCCCTACGAGCAGTACTTC; cdr3_aa: CASSRTQGPYEQYF
j_call: TRBJ1-6; v_call: TRBV9; d_call: -; clone_size: -; cdr3_nt: TGTGCCAGCATGAAAGGGGCAGGCATTAATTCACCCCTCCACTTT; cdr3_aa: CASMKGAGINSPLHF
j_call: TRBJ1-1; v_call: TRBV6-5; d_call: -; clone_size: -; cdr3_nt: TGTGCCAGCAGTCGACAGACAACCCTCCGGACTGAAGCTTTCTTT; cdr3_aa: CASSRQTTLRTEAFF
j_call: TRBJ1-2; v_call: TRBV2; d_call: TRBD1; clone_size: -; cdr3_nt: TGTGCCAGCAGTGAAACAGGGGGAAGGGGCTACACCTTC; cdr3_aa: CASSETGGRGYTF
j_call: TRBJ1-4; v_call: TRBV9; d_call: -; clone_size: -; cdr3_nt: TGTGCCAGCAGCGTTCAGGACACCCTTAATGAAAAACTGTTTTTT; cdr3_aa: CASSVQDTLNEKLFF
j_call: TRBJ2-7; v_call: TRBV27; d_call: -; clone_size: -; cdr3_nt: TGTGCCAGCAGTTTATCGAATGACAGGAGCTACGAGCAGTACTTC; cdr3_aa: CASSLSNDRSYEQYF
j_call: TRBJ2-7; v_call: TRBV11-2; d_call: -; clone_size: -; cdr3_nt: TGTGCCAGCAGCTCCCAGGGCGTAAGCTCCTACGAGCAGTACTTC; cdr3_aa: CASSSQGVSSYEQYF
j_call: TRBJ2-2; v_call: TRBV7-7; d_call: -; clone_size: -; cdr3_nt: TGTGCCAGCAGCCCAGACAGGACCACCGGGGAGCTGTTTTTT; cdr3_aa: CASSPDRTTGELFF
j_call: TRBJ2-1; v_call: TRBV4-1; d_call: -; clone_size: once; cdr3_nt: TGCGCCAGCAGCCAAGCCCTAACCCCCTACAATGAGCAGTTCTTC; cdr3_aa: CASSQALTPYNEQFF
j_call: TRBJ2-3; v_call: TRBV5-4; d_call: TRBD1; clone_size: -; cdr3_nt: TGTGCCAGCAGCTTGGTGGACAGGGGGCGGATTGCGCAGTATTTT; cdr3_aa: CASSLVDRGRIAQYF
j_call: TRBJ2-7; v_call: TRBV27; d_call: -; clone_size: -; cdr3_nt: TGTGCCAGCAGTTTATCGTCGGGTGTGGCCTCCGAGCAGTACTTC; cdr3_aa: CASSLSSGVASEQYF
j_call: TRBJ1-3; v_call: TRBV7-8; d_call: -; clone_size: -; cdr3_nt: TGTGCCAGCAGCCCTGCGTGGCGGTTCTCTGGAAACACCATATATTTT; cdr3_aa: CASSPAWRFSGNTIYF
j_call: TRBJ2-1; v_call: TRBV6-9; d_call: -; clone_size: -; cdr3_nt: TGTGCCAGCAGCCCTTCTGAGGGGGGGGGAATCCATGAGCAGTTCTTC; cdr3_aa: CASSPSEGGGIHEQFF
j_call: TRBJ1-1; v_call: TRBV7-9; d_call: TRBD1; clone_size: -; cdr3_nt: TGTGCCAGCAGCTTTCGACAGGGGAACACTGAAGCTTTCTTT; cdr3_aa: CASSFRQGNTEAFF
j_call: TRBJ2-2; v_call: TRBV6-6; d_call: -; clone_size: -; cdr3_nt: TGTGCCAGCAGTTTTGCGGGAACCACCGGGGAGCTGTTTTTT; cdr3_aa: CASSFAGTTGELFF
j_call: TRBJ1-1; v_call: TRBV7-8; d_call: -; clone_size: -; cdr3_nt: TGTGCCAGCAGCTTCCAAATGAACACTGAAGCTTTCTTT; cdr3_aa: CASSFQMNTEAFF
j_call: TRBJ1-2; v_call: TRBV6-6; d_call: -; clone_size: -; cdr3_nt: TGTGCCAGCAGAGACACAGGGATTTATGGCTACACCTTC; cdr3_aa: CASRDTGIYGYTF
j_call: TRBJ2-3; v_call: TRBV5-1; d_call: -; clone_size: -; cdr3_nt: TGCGCCAGCGGCGATACGAGCGGCACAGATACGCAGTATTTT; cdr3_aa: CASGDTSGTDTQYF
j_call: TRBJ2-3; v_call: TRBV11-2; d_call: TRBD2; clone_size: -; cdr3_nt: TGTGCCAGCAGCTTAGGGACTAGCGGGACTAGCACAGATACGCAGTATTTT; cdr3_aa: CASSLGTSGTSTDTQYF
j_call: TRBJ2-1; v_call: TRBV11-2; d_call: TRBD2; clone_size: -; cdr3_nt: TGTGCCAGCAGCCCCGGGACTAGCGGGTGGCATGAGCAGTTCTTC; cdr3_aa: CASSPGTSGWHEQFF